Below, 21 T cell receptor beta chains from the same sample are listed, as sequenced in a study of blood T cells in healthy people across ages. PCR was performed a second time for about 6 to 11 cycles using a sample-barcoded 5' primer and a J-beta primer mix. TCRdb independently ran MiXCR on the 5' RACE reads; one entry per CDR3 protein. The sample contains approximately 1.5 million distinct CDR3 sequences, 42% of which appear only once. The sequenced sample was blood. The receptors were sampled from a woman aged 18-29 years in good health.

This chain uses TRBV18 with TRBJ2-7; possibly TRBD2 for D (6 bases). The J call may be incorrect, as the DNA end agrees better with TRBJ2-5. Germline V gene lookup returns CDR1 KGHSH and CDR2 LQKENI. The CDR3 extends over 16 amino acids. The CDR3 DNA follows: TGTGCCAGCTCACCACTAACCGGAGGGACGAAGGAGACCCAGTACTTC. Residues: CASSPLTGGTKETQYF.

The rearrangement uses TRBV27 and TRBJ2-3; TRBD2 matches at 7 bases. This CDR3 comprises 14 residues. V was clipped by 1 base and J by 4 bases; unmatched bases: 2. Germline lookup yields CDR1 MNHEY and CDR2 SMNVEV (reference sequence). The CDR3 here is CASSLWRESDTQYF. CDR3 in DNA: TGTGCCAGCAGTTTATGGCGGGAGTCAGATACGCAGTATTTT.

The V gene is TRBV20-1, the J gene TRBJ1-1; the D gene is possibly TRBD1 (5 bases). The ends were cut back, 2 bases at V and 7 bases at J, with 14 bases in the middle. Germline loops: CDR1 DFQATT, CDR2 SNEGSKA (reference sequence). The CDR3 totals 13 residues. The CDR3 loop is CSARNRGGDEAFF. DNA of the CDR3: TGCAGTGCTAGAAATCGGGGGGGTGATGAAGCTTTCTTT.

This clonotype came up a few times. The chain combines TRBV20-1 with TRBJ1-6, with D maybe TRBD1 (6 bases). V was pared by 6 bases and J by 3 bases, with 15 bases between. From germline, CDR1 is DFQATT and CDR2 SNEGSKA (reference sequence). CDR3 length: 15 amino acids. The CDR3 region is CSATTRGFYNSPLHF. DNA of the CDR3: TGCAGTGCAACCACGAGGGGGTTCTATAATTCACCCCTCCACTTT.

The chain employs TRBV7-2 and TRBJ2-1; TRBD2 might be the D (5 bases). The germline V gene has CDR1 SGHTA and CDR2 FQGNSA. This CDR3 contains 15 residues. The V end lost 5 bases, the J end lost 7 bases, and 18 bases lay between the germline ends. CDR3 sequence: CASSSSFGVRNEQFF. The CDR3 DNA sequence: TGTGCCAGCAGCAGTTCCTTCGGGGTGAGGAATGAGCAGTTCTTC.

This clonotype was seen many times. J is TRBJ1-2 and V is TRBV12-3 or TRBV12-4; 8 bases map to TRBD1. J gave up 8 bases and V 1 base, and 3 bases lay outside the gene matches. The length of the CDR3 is 13 residues. CDR3 residues: CASSLGTGNGYTF. The CDR3 DNA reads as TGTGCCAGCAGTTTAGGGACAGGGAACGGCTACACCTTC.

The gene calls are TRBV28 and TRBJ1-6; D might be TRBD1 (6 bases). Looked up from germline, CDR1 is MDHEN and CDR2 is SYDVKM. This CDR3 is built from 11 residues. V was shortened by 7 bases and J by 9 bases, with 7 bases between the two germline ends. CDR3 nucleotide sequence: TGTGCCAGCAAGGACAGTTCACCCCTCCACTTT. This encodes CASKDSSPLHF.

The chain carries TRBV6-2 or TRBV6-3 and TRBJ2-5, with a tentative D call TRBD1 (6 bases). The CDR3 consists of 15 residues. The V gene's germline CDR1 is MNHEY and CDR2 SVGEGT. V was pared by 6 bases and J by 1 base, with 15 bases between. CDR3 sequence: CASRFTGTPQETQYF. CDR3 nucleotide sequence: TGTGCCAGCAGATTTACAGGGACCCCCCAAGAGACCCAGTACTTC.

The chain joins TRBV5-1 to TRBJ2-7, with 13 bases aligning to TRBD2. The V segment lost 4 bases and the J segment 0 bases; nucleotides outside the gene matches: 7. This CDR3 spans 17 amino acids. Per germline, CDR1 SGHRS and CDR2 YFSETQ. CDR3 in DNA: TGCGCCAGCAGCCCAACGCGGACTAGCGGGAGCTCCTACGAGCAGTACTTC. It translates to CASSPTRTSGSSYEQYF.

This clonotype was observed a single time. CDR3 DNA: TGTGCCAGCAGCTTACGAGCGGGGGGAAACAATGAGCAGTTCTTC. It is translated as CASSLRAGGNNEQFF. The chain is built from TRBV7-2 and TRBJ2-1, with 9 bases lining up with TRBD2. The CDR3 loop spans 15 amino acids. The germline V gene has CDR1 SGHTA and CDR2 FQGNSA. V was pared by 2 bases and J by 5 bases, with 4 bases of the junction left unmatched.

This rearrangement joins TRBV15 to TRBJ2-7; perhaps TRBD1 as D (6 bases). The germline V and J ends were trimmed by 4 bases and 3 bases, with 19 bases remaining between them. The CDR3 consists of 16 residues. CDR1 and CDR2 (germline): LNHNV, YYDKDF (reference sequence). The CDR3, as DNA: TGTGCCACCAGCATTCCTAGGACAGACACTTTCTACGAGCAGTACTTC. It encodes CATSIPRTDTFYEQYF.

This clonotype was counted between two and nine times. J is TRBJ2-3 and V is TRBV9; 11 nucleotides align to TRBD2. The CDR3 extends over 16 amino acids. CDR1 and CDR2 from the germline V gene are SGDLS and YYNGEE. The V segment lost 0 bases and the J segment 3 bases; nucleotides outside the gene matches: 3. This chain's CDR3 is CASSVELAGVTDTQYF. DNA of the CDR3: TGTGCCAGCAGCGTAGAACTAGCGGGAGTTACAGATACGCAGTATTTT.

In this sample, this clonotype turned up a few times. This sequence joins TRBV20-1 and TRBJ2-1; TRBD2 agrees at 13 bases. Germline trimming cut 5 bases from V and 0 bases from J; bases unmatched to any gene: 4. Germline V gives CDR1 DFQATT, CDR2 SNEGSKA (reference sequence). The length of the CDR3 is 16 residues. CDR3 loop: CSALRTSGSSYNEQFF. The CDR3 coding sequence is TGCAGTGCTCTTCGGACTAGCGGGAGCTCCTACAATGAGCAGTTCTTC.

Here the CDR3 DNA reads TGCGCCGGCACCCCTGGACTAGCGGGAGAAGATACGCAGTATTTT. It codes for CAGTPGLAGEDTQYF. The J gene is TRBJ2-3, the V gene TRBV5-1; 13 bases align to TRBD2. Per germline, CDR1 SGHRS and CDR2 YFSETQ. The CDR3 totals 15 residues. V was pared by 10 bases and J by 5 bases, with 10 bases of the junction left unmatched.

The gene calls are TRBV20-1 and TRBJ1-2; D is unresolved. V lost 3 bases and J 4 bases, leaving 15 bases between the germline ends. Germline CDR1 reads DFQATT; CDR2 reads SNEGSKA (reference sequence). The CDR3 consists of 14 residues. In DNA, the CDR3 is TGCAGTGCTAGGATAAAGACCTACCTCTATGGCTACACCTTC. Translated, it gives CSARIKTYLYGYTF.

The genes are TRBV20-1 and TRBJ2-7; D is uncertain. The J call could be wrong; TRBJ2-4 is a better fit for the DNA end. The CDR3 totals 11 residues. Germline CDR1 reads DFQATT; CDR2 reads SNEGSKA (reference sequence). This CDR3 reads CSASQENIQYF. The CDR3 DNA sequence: TGCAGTGCTAGTCAGGAAAACATTCAGTACTTC.

This clonotype was seen a few times. The rearrangement uses TRBV29-1 and TRBJ1-1, with 8 positions matching TRBD1. Germline-derived CDR1 and CDR2 are SQVTM and ANQGSEA. The CDR3 totals 13 residues. J lost 1 base, V lost 7 bases, and 5 bases had no gene match. In DNA form, the CDR3 reads TGCAGCGCTCGGACAGGGAGGAACACTGAAGCTTTCTTT. Translated: CSARTGRNTEAFF.

The chain has TRBV15 and TRBJ1-2; D is undetermined. The V end lost 0 bases, the J end lost 6 bases, and 17 bases lay between the germline ends. The CDR3 is 16 amino acids. Germline values: CDR1 LNHNV, CDR2 YYDKDF (reference sequence). The CDR3 sequence: CATSRDSTGWRDGYTF. The CDR3 coding sequence is TGTGCCACCAGCAGAGATTCGACCGGGTGGAGAGATGGCTACACCTTC.

The J gene is TRBJ2-1, the V gene TRBV10-3; D not certain. Germline V gene sequence: CDR1 ENHRY, CDR2 SYGVKD. This CDR3 has 13 amino acids. V was trimmed by 2 bases and J by 6 bases, leaving 8 bases between them. CDR3 bases: TGTGCCATCAGTGAGGCCCTCGGCAATGAGCAGTTCTTC. Residues: CAISEALGNEQFF.

The CDR3 sequence: CASRPDYSGANVLTF. In DNA, the CDR3 is TGTGCCAGCAGGCCAGATTACTCTGGGGCCAACGTCCTGACTTTC. The chain combines TRBV6-5 with TRBJ2-6; D not certain. The CDR3 consists of 15 residues. Germline CDR1 and CDR2: MNHEY and SVGAGI. Trimming took off 6 bases at V and 0 bases at J, with 9 bases between the two ends.

The chain couples TRBV25-1 to TRBJ1-1; D not resolved. V was clipped by 5 bases and J by 5 bases, with 15 bases between them. The CDR3 is 14 residues long. Germline V lookup: CDR1 MGHDK, CDR2 SYGVNS. Written as DNA, the CDR3 is TGTGCCAGCAGTCCCCTTATACGTGGGACTGAAGCTTTCTTT. It encodes CASSPLIRGTEAFF.